This T cell receptor beta chain was profiled in a study of T cell clonotyping in hematopoietic cell transplantation. Turning to the study itself: Pretransplant recipient samples were taken after cytoreduction.

Whole-study results and caveats: Pathologically expanded recipient clonotypes increased progressively from day 30 to day 180 as diversity fell.

This sample's time point: recipient sample about 28 days before transplant, after cytoreduction. TCRdb's table, derived via immunoSEQ multiplex PCR, lists solely in-frame clones and lacks some. Here the sample spans some 11,000 clones, roughly 90% being singletons. The CDR3 extends over 16 amino acids. V lost 1 base and J lost 3, with 16 bases in between. CDR1 is SGHAT and CDR2 is FQNNGV in the germline V gene. Comments on this clone: Its cognate antigen is unknown.

V gene TRBV11-2 combines with J gene TRBJ2-7, with D perhaps matching TRBD2 (5 bases). The sequencing here drew on peripheral blood mononuclear cells, taken before stem cell transplant. The sequence derives from a woman aged 40-49 years with acute myeloid leukemia. Some clones in this sample may be carry-over from other donors' samples. The DNA for the CDR3 is TGTGCCAGCAGCTTAGGACGTGGGAGAGGGAACTACGAGCAGTACTTC. Translation: CASSLGRGRGNYEQYF.